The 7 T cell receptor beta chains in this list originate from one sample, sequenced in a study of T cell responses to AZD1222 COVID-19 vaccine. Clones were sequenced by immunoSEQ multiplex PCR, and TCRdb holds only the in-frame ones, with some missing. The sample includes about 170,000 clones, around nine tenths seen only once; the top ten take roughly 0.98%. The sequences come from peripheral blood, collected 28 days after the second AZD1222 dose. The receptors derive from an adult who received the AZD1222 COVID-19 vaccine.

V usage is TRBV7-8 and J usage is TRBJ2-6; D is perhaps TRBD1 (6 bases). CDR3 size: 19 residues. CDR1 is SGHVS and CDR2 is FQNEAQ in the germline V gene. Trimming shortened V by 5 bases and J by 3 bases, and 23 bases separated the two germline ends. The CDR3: CASSRPARGYSDGANVLTF. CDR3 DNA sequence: TGTGCCAGCAGCCGACCAGCCAGGGGCTACTCGGATGGGGCCAACGTCCTGACTTTC.

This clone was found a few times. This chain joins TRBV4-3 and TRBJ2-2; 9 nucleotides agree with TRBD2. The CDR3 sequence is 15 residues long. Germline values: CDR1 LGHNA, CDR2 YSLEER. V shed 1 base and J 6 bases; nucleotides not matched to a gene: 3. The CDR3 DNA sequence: TGCGCCAGCAGCCAAGGGACTAGCGATCCCGGGGAGCTGTTTTTT. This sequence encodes CASSQGTSDPGELFF.

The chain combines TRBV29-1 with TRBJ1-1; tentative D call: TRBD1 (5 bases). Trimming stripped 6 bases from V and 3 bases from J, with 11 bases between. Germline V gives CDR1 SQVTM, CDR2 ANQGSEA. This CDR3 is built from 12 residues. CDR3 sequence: CSVGEWDTEAFF. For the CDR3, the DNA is TGCAGCGTGGGGGAATGGGACACTGAAGCTTTCTTT.

DNA for the CDR3: TGTGCCAGCAGCCTGGGCAGCCCGTCCTATGGCTACACCTTC. This gives the protein CASSLGSPSYGYTF. The chain combines TRBV7-8 with TRBJ1-2; D unresolved. The CDR3 spans 14 residues. V lost 5 bases and J lost 4, with 14 bases in between. CDR1 and CDR2 (germline): SGHVS, FQNEAQ.

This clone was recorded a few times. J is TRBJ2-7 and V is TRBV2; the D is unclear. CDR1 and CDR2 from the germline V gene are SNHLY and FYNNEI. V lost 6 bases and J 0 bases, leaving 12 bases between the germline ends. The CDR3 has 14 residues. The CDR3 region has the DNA TGTGCCAGCAGGGTCACTCAAAGCTCCTACGAGCAGTACTTC. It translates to CASRVTQSSYEQYF.

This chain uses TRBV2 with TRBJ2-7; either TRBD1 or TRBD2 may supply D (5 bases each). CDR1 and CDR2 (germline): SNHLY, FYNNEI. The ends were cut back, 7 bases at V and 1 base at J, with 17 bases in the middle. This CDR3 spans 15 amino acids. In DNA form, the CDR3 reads TGTGCCAGCACCGCAGGCCCGGGACCATCCTACGAGCAGTACTTC. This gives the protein CASTAGPGPSYEQYF.

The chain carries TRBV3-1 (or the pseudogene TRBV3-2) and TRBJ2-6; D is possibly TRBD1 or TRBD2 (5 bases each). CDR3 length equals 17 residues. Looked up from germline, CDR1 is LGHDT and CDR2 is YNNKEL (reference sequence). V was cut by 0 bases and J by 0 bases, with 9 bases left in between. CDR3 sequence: CASSQEGEVSGANVLTF. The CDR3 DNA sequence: TGTGCCAGCAGCCAAGAGGGGGAAGTCTCTGGGGCCAACGTCCTGACTTTC.